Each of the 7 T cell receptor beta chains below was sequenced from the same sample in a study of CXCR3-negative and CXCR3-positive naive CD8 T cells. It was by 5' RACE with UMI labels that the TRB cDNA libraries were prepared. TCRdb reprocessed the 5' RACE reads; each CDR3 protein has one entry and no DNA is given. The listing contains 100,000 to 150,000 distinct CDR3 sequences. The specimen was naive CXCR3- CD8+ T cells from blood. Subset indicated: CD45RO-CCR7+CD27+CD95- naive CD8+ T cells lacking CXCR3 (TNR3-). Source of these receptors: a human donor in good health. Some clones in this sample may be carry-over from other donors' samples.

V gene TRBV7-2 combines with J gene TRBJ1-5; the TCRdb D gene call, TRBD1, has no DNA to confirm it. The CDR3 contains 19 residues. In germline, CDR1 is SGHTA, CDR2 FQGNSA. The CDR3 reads CASSFNLGILSGGGQPQHF.

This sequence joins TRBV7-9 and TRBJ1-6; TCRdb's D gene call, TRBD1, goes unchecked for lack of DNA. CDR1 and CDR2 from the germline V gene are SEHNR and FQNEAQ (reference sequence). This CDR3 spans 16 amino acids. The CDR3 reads CASRKQGSSYNSPLHF. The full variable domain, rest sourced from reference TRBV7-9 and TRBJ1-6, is DTGVSQNPRHKITKRGQNVTFRCDPISEHNRLYWYRQTLGQGPEFLTYFQNEAQLEKSRLLSDRFSAERPKGSFSTLEIQRTEQGDSAMYLCASRKQGSSYNSPLHFGNGTRLTVT.

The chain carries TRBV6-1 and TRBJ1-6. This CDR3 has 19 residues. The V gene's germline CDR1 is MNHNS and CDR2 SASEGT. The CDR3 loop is CASSETPLGIGTYNSPLHF.

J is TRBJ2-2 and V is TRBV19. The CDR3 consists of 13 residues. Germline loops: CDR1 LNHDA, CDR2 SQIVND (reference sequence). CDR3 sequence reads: CASAPENTGELFF. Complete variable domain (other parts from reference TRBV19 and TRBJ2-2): DGGITQSPKYLFRKEGQNVTLSCEQNLNHDAMYWYRQDPGQGLRLIYYSQIVNDFQKGDIAEGYSVSREKKESFPLTVTSAQKNPTAFYLCASAPENTGELFFGEGSRLTVL.

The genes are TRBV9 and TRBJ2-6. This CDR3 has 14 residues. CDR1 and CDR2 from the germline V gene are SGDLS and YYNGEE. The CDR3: CASKATSGANVLTF.

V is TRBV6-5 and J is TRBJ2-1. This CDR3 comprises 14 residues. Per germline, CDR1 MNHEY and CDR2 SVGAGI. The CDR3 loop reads CASSVSPNDNEQFF.

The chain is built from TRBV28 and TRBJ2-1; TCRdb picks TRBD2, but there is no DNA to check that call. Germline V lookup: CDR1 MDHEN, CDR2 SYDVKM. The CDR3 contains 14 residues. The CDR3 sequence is CASSRTSAYNEQFF. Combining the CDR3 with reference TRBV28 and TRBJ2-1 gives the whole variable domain DVKVTQSSRYLVKRTGEKVFLECVQDMDHENMFWYRQDPGLGLRLIYFSYDVKMKEKGDIPEGYSVSREKKERFSLILESASTNQTSMYLCASSRTSAYNEQFFGPGTRLTVL.